This entry lists 19 T cell receptor beta chains sequenced from one sample in a study of siplizumab effects on memory and regulatory T cells. TCRdb's copy holds only in-frame clones and misses some; the assay was immunoSEQ multiplex PCR. This sample has around 100,000 clones, with roughly 93% found just once. What was sequenced was non-Treg CD4+ T cells sorted from blood. Receptors were obtained from a human donor in good health.

This chain links TRBV2 with TRBJ2-6; no firm D call. V lost 4 bases, J lost 1 base, and 8 bases lay in between. The CDR3 runs to 15 residues. Germline lookup yields CDR1 SNHLY and CDR2 FYNNEI. CDR3 sequence reads: CASSVRKSGANVLTF. As DNA, the CDR3 is TGTGCCAGCAGTGTTCGTAAGTCTGGGGCCAACGTCCTGACTTTC.

This rearrangement joins TRBV7-8 to TRBJ1-5; D is unclear. The V gene lost 1 base and the J gene lost 6 bases, with 4 bases spanning the gap. This CDR3 is built from 12 residues. Germline-derived CDR1 and CDR2 are SGHVS and FQNEAQ. For the CDR3, the DNA is TGTGCCAGCAGCTTAGTAGGTCAGCCCCAGCATTTT. Protein sequence: CASSLVGQPQHF.

The chain carries TRBV5-6 and TRBJ1-5; D gene ambiguous. The CDR3 covers 14 residues. The ends were cut back, 3 bases at V and 1 base at J, with 8 bases in the middle. Germline CDR1 and CDR2: SGHDT and YYEEEE. CDR3 sequence (DNA): TGTGCCAGCAGCTCACGACCGAGCAATCAGCCCCAGCATTTT. Its translation: CASSSRPSNQPQHF. Full variable domain (outside the CDR3, taken from reference TRBV5-6 and TRBJ1-5): DAGVTQSPTHLIKTRGQQVTLRCSPKSGHDTVSWYQQALGQGPQFIFQYYEEEERQRGNFPDRFSGHQFPNYSSELNVNALLLGDSALYLCASSSRPSNQPQHFGDGTRLSIL.

The chain couples TRBV11-3 to TRBJ2-1, with D hard to call. The germline CDR1 and CDR2 sequences are SGHNT and YENEEA. The ends were cut back, 8 bases at V and 3 bases at J, with 11 bases in the middle. The CDR3 contains 13 residues. Here the CDR3 DNA reads TGTGCCAGCTCTCCCGGCTACTACAATGAGCAGTTCTTC. Translated: CASSPGYYNEQFF.

V and J are TRBV7-8 and TRBJ2-1; D ambiguous. The CDR3 length is 14 residues. Trimming stripped 7 bases from V and 2 bases from J, with 12 bases between. The germline CDR1 and CDR2 sequences are SGHVS and FQNEAQ. DNA for the CDR3: TGTGCCAGCACCCTTTTTTCAACCTACAATGAGCAGTTCTTC. Translating gives CASTLFSTYNEQFF.

V gene TRBV4-1 combines with J gene TRBJ1-1, with D maybe TRBD1 (5 bases). The germline V and J ends were trimmed by 3 bases and 1 base, with 9 bases remaining between them. The CDR3 length is 14 residues. Germline V lookup: CDR1 MGHRA, CDR2 YSYEKL. In DNA form, the CDR3 reads TGCGCCAGCAGCCACCGGGACGGGAACACTGAAGCTTTCTTT. Translating it yields CASSHRDGNTEAFF.

The chain combines TRBV7-8 with TRBJ1-1; no definite D call. V lost 2 bases, J lost 1 base, and 5 bases lay in between. Per the germline V gene, CDR1 is SGHVS and CDR2 is FQNEAQ. The CDR3 contains 13 residues. CDR3: CASSLTENTEAFF. The CDR3 coding sequence is TGTGCCAGCAGCTTAACTGAGAACACTGAAGCTTTCTTT.

The chain recombines TRBV5-6 with TRBJ1-1; 7 bases fit TRBD1. Germline trimming cut 4 bases from V and 3 bases from J; bases unmatched to any gene: 9. Germline V lookup: CDR1 SGHDT, CDR2 YYEEEE. The CDR3 covers 15 residues. This CDR3 reads CASSGRTGSYTEAFF. CDR3 sequence (DNA): TGTGCCAGCAGCGGGCGGACAGGATCGTACACTGAAGCTTTCTTT.

The chain employs TRBV9 and TRBJ1-1; 7 nucleotides match TRBD1. Germline CDR1 reads SGDLS; CDR2 reads YYNGEE. V gave up 0 bases and J gave up 11 bases; unmatched junction bases: 7. The CDR3 is 13 amino acids. The DNA for the CDR3 is TGTGCCAGCAGCGTAGAACAGGGGACACGTGCTTTCTTT. Residues: CASSVEQGTRAFF. The full variable domain, completed using reference TRBV9 and TRBJ1-1, is DSGVTQTPKHLITATGQRVTLRCSPRSGDLSVYWYQQSLDQGLQFLIQYYNGEERAKGNILERFSAQQFPDLHSELNLSSLELGDSALYFCASSVEQGTRAFFGQGTRLTVV.

The rearrangement links TRBV6-9 to TRBJ1-5; D is uncertain. This CDR3 has 13 amino acids. Germline CDR1 and CDR2: MNHGY and SVAAGI. The V end lost 5 bases, the J end lost 4 bases, and 9 bases lay between the germline ends. The CDR3 nucleotides are TGTGCCAGCAGTCACCAAATTAATCAGCCCCAGCATTTT. Amino acids: CASSHQINQPQHF.

The chain recombines TRBV27 with TRBJ2-7; D not resolved. The V end was cut by 3 bases, the J end by 1 base, with 10 bases between. Germline CDR1 is MNHEY and CDR2 is SMNVEV (reference sequence). The CDR3 loop spans 14 amino acids. The CDR3 is CASSFYTGSYEQYF. The CDR3 DNA sequence: TGTGCCAGCAGTTTTTATACCGGATCCTACGAGCAGTACTTC.

This clone was found once. The V call is TRBV6-5, the J call TRBJ1-1, with 11 nucleotides matching TRBD1. Germline-derived CDR1 and CDR2 are MNHEY and SVGAGI. V lost 3 bases and J lost 7; bases outside the gene matches: 7. This CDR3 spans 15 amino acids. The CDR3 nucleotides read TGTGCCAGCAGTTATACCGGGACAGGGGGAATTGAAGCTTTCTTT. Its protein is CASSYTGTGGIEAFF.

The chain joins TRBV2 to TRBJ2-7; the match to TRBD1 covers 7 bases. V shed 6 bases, J shed 2 bases, and the junction held 7 bases outside the gene matches. The CDR3 covers 14 residues. CDR1 and CDR2 (germline): SNHLY, FYNNEI. CDR3 DNA sequence: TGTGCCAGCAGGGCCGGGACAGAGACCTACGAGCAGTACTTC. Translated, it gives CASRAGTETYEQYF.

This sequence joins TRBV6-5 and TRBJ1-1; tentatively, D is TRBD1 (5 bases). Between the trimmed V and J ends, which lost 7 bases and 4 bases, there was a span of 7 bases. From germline, CDR1 is MNHEY and CDR2 SVGAGI. The length of the CDR3 is 11 residues. The DNA for the CDR3 is TGTGCCAGCACGAGGGGCACTGAAGCTTTCTTT. Translated: CASTRGTEAFF.

The genes are TRBV19 and TRBJ1-5; 10 bases map to TRBD1. Losses at the gene ends were 3 bases for V and 5 bases for J; bases not matched to a gene: 4. CDR3 size: 15 residues. CDR1 LNHDA and CDR2 SQIVND come from the germline V gene (reference sequence). CDR3 in DNA: TGTGCCAGTAGTATTTCCGGGACAGGGGATCAGCCCCAGCATTTT. Protein: CASSISGTGDQPQHF.

The chain carries TRBV5-1 and TRBJ1-1; D is undetermined. The CDR3 contains 16 residues. V lost 0 bases and J 0 bases, leaving 12 bases between the germline ends. CDR1 is SGHRS and CDR2 is YFSETQ in the germline V gene. The chain's CDR3 is CASSLEGGELNTEAFF. The CDR3 DNA reads TGCGCCAGCAGCTTGGAGGGCGGGGAGCTGAACACTGAAGCTTTCTTT.

The rearrangement links TRBV18 to TRBJ1-1; 7 positions match TRBD1. CDR3 length equals 14 residues. Trimming took 3 bases from V and 1 from J; bases not matched to a gene: 2. Germline lookup yields CDR1 KGHSH and CDR2 LQKENI. DNA of the CDR3: TGTGCCAGCTCACCCCGGGACAGGAACACTGAAGCTTTCTTT. Amino acids: CASSPRDRNTEAFF.

J is TRBJ2-4 and V is TRBV27; 10 bases line up with TRBD2. The germline V gene encodes CDR1 MNHEY and CDR2 SMNVEV (reference sequence). This CDR3 has 15 amino acids. V lost 3 bases and J lost 5; bases outside the gene matches: 4. The CDR3 nucleotides are TGTGCCAGCAGTTTGACCGGGACTAGCGAAAACATTCAGTACTTC. It codes for CASSLTGTSENIQYF.

This chain joins TRBV19 and TRBJ1-1; D unresolved. The germline V and J ends were trimmed by 4 bases and 0 bases, with 9 bases remaining between them. The CDR3 is made up of 14 amino acids. Germline CDR1 is LNHDA and CDR2 is SQIVND (reference sequence). The CDR3 region has the DNA TGTGCCAGTAGTACAGGACGGATGAACACTGAAGCTTTCTTT. Protein sequence: CASSTGRMNTEAFF.